What follows describes a single T cell receptor beta chain. Its specificity is unknown. The CDR3 sequence is 14 residues long. The germline V gene has CDR1 SGHRS and CDR2 YFSETQ. It was by 5'RACE template switching with UMIs that TCR beta cDNA was made. After re-calling the 5' RACE reads, TCRdb lists one entry per CDR3 protein, DNA absent. The specimen's table records some 110,000 distinct CDR3 sequences. This sample was included in a study of T cells expressing NK-cell markers. Study findings and constraints: HCMV specificity of expanded NKG2C+ T cell clones remained unclear.

The origin of this receptor is a woman between 18 and 69 years old in good health. The chain couples TRBV5-1 to TRBJ2-1; there is no DNA to check the TCRdb D call of TRBD2. Sequenced material: blood T cells: a sorted CD56 or NKG2C T cell subset, CD4+ or CD8+ T cells, or bulk PBMC T cells (not recorded which). CDR3: CASTRPLAGNEQFF.